The present TCR beta chain was sequenced within a study of glioma-infiltrating T cells after dendritic cell vaccination. Overall study: Samples are from glioblastoma patients in Phase I and II dendritic cell vaccine trials. Monocyte-derived dendritic cells, cultured less than 8 days with IL-4 and GM-CSF, were pulsed with autologous tumor lysate.

The method was immunoSEQ multiplex PCR; TCRdb's version includes in-frame clones alone and lacks a portion of them. The sample lists fewer than 110,000 clones, approximately 80% occurring once. V was shortened by 5 bases and J by 1 base, with 8 bases between the two germline ends. The CDR3 sequence is 13 residues long. The germline V gene has CDR1 MNHEY and CDR2 SVGAGI. The sample consisted of blood, taken before dendritic cell vaccination. The chain joins TRBV6-5 to TRBJ1-1, with D unclear. The TCR originated in a human donor with glioblastoma. CDR3 region: CASSRGRNTEAFF. DNA of the CDR3: TGTGCCAGCAGTCGGGGTCGGAACACTGAAGCTTTCTTT.